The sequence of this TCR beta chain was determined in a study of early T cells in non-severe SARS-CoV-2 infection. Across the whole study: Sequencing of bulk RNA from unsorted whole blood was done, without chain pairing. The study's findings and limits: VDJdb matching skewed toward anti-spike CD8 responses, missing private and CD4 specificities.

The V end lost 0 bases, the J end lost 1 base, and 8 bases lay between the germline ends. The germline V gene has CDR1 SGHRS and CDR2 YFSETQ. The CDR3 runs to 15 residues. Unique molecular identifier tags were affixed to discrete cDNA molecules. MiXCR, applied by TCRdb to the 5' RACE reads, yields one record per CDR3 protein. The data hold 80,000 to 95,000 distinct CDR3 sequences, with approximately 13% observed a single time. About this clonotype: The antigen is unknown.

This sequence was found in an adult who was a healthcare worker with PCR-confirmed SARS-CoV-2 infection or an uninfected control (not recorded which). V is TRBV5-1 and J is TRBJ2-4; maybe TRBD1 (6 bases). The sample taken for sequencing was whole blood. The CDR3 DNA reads TGCGCCAGCAGCTTGGTCCAGGGGGCCAAAAACATTCAGTACTTC. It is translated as CASSLVQGAKNIQYF.